This T cell receptor (beta chain) was recovered during a study of T-cell memory formation after mild COVID-19. General study points: Contracting clones localized mainly to CM and EM when CD4+ and mainly to EMRA when CD8+.

Remarks on this clonotype: Its antigen is not identified.

The CDR3 runs to 13 residues. The germline CDR1 and CDR2 sequences are SGHDT and YYEEEE. V gave up 2 bases and J gave up 9 bases, with 12 bases separating them. TCRdb reanalysed the 5' RACE reads using MiXCR and keeps one entry per CDR3 protein. The sample has about 350,000 distinct CDR3 sequences, around 27% seen once. The chain carries TRBV5-6 and TRBJ2-1, with D unclear. The source material was PBMCs or a T cell subset sorted from them (not recorded which). This receptor was identified in an adult woman who had mild COVID-19 (a few samples of this study predate the infection). Cell type and time point are not known. The CDR3 sequence: CASSFTPGREQFF. The DNA for the CDR3 is TGTGCCAGCAGCTTCACCCCCGGCCGTGAGCAGTTCTTC.